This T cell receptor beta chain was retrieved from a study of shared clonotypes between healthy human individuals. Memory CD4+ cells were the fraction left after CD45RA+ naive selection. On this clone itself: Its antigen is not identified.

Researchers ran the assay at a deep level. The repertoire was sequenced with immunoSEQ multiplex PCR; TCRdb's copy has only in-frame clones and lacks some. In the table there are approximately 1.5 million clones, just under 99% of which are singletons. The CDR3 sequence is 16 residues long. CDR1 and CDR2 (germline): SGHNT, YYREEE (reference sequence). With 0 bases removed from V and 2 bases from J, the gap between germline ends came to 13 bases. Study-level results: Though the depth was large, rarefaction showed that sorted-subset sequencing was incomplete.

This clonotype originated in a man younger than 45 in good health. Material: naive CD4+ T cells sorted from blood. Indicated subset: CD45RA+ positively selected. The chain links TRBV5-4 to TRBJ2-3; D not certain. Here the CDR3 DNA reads TGTGCCAGCAGCTTGGAATCCACACTTTTCACAGATACGCAGTATTTT. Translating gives CASSLESTLFTDTQYF.